This record concerns one T cell receptor (beta chain) sequence. The data derive from a study of control samples from healthy donors and cancer patients. The repertoire was sequenced with immunoSEQ multiplex PCR; TCRdb's copy has only in-frame clones and lacks some. The repertoire holds under 150,000 clones, about nine tenths seen once, with about 11% in the top ten. In germline, CDR1 is SGHRS, CDR2 YFSETQ. Trimming left V 1 base short and J 1 base short, with 12 bases between. The CDR3 spans 16 residues. Sequencing was done on a sample of blood. The chain has TRBV5-1 and TRBJ2-1, with D tentatively TRBD1 (6 bases). This clonotype was sampled from a man aged 25-40 years in good health. CDR3 sequence: CASSLTPGVSYNEQFF. The CDR3 nucleotides are TGCGCCAGCAGCTTGACCCCAGGGGTTTCCTACAATGAGCAGTTCTTC.